A single sample gave rise to the 15 T cell receptor beta chains below, sequenced in a study of identifying expanded T cells in peripheral blood. Sequenced by immunoSEQ multiplex PCR; TCRdb stores in-frame clones only, minus some. The sample shows more than 50,000 clones, about 80% of them seen only once. Material for sequencing was blood. The receptors stem from a person aged 18 to 70 in good health.

The chain links TRBV5-4 to TRBJ2-3, with D perhaps assigned TRBD1 or TRBD2 (5 bases each). CDR3 length: 16 amino acids. The V gene lost 4 bases and the J gene lost 1 base, with 16 bases spanning the gap. Germline lookup yields CDR1 SGHNT and CDR2 YYREEE (reference sequence). CDR3 residues: CASSQEGPPRTDTQYF. As DNA, the CDR3 is TGTGCCAGCAGCCAAGAGGGGCCTCCCCGCACAGATACGCAGTATTTT. Full variable domain (outside the CDR3, taken from reference TRBV5-4 and TRBJ2-3): ETGVTQSPTHLIKTRGQQVTLRCSSQSGHNTVSWYQQALGQGPQFIFQYYREEENGRGNFPPRFSGLQFPNYSSELNVNALELDDSALYLCASSQEGPPRTDTQYFGPGTRLTVL.

This chain links TRBV30 with TRBJ2-5; D call uncertain. The length of the CDR3 is 11 residues. CDR1 and CDR2 from the germline V gene are GTSNPN and SVGIG (reference sequence). V was trimmed by 0 bases and J by 5 bases, leaving 4 bases between them. CDR3 coding DNA: TGTGCCTGGAGTGTCTTGGAGACCCAGTACTTC. It encodes CAWSVLETQYF.

The CDR3 region has the DNA TGTGCCAGCAGCCGGGGGGGACTAGCGGGAGATGAGCAGTTCTTC. Translation: CASSRGGLAGDEQFF. The rearrangement uses TRBV7-8 and TRBJ2-1; 14 positions match TRBD2. The CDR3 extends over 15 amino acids. CDR1 SGHVS and CDR2 FQNEAQ come from the germline V gene. V was clipped by 5 bases and J by 8 bases; unmatched bases: 5.

The genes are TRBV9 and TRBJ2-7, with D possibly matching TRBD1 (9 bases). The V and J ends lost 3 bases and 3 bases respectively, with 22 bases between them. Germline values: CDR1 SGDLS, CDR2 YYNGEE. The CDR3 runs to 17 residues. The CDR3 loop reads CASSAPPGGTGIYEQYV. In DNA, the CDR3 is TGTGCCAGCAGCGCTCCCCCGGGGGGGACAGGGATCTACGAGCAGTACGTC.

The chain recombines TRBV12-5 with TRBJ2-3, with D hard to call. There are 13 residues in the CDR3. The germline V and J ends were trimmed by 2 bases and 6 bases, with 9 bases remaining between them. Germline V gene lookup returns CDR1 LGHNT and CDR2 FRNRAP. CDR3 coding DNA: TGTGCTAGTGGTTTGCTGGTAGGGGATACGCAGTATTTT. This codes for CASGLLVGDTQYF.

The rearrangement uses TRBV7-2 and TRBJ2-5; 10 bases agree with TRBD2. The CDR3 loop spans 14 amino acids. Germline V CDR1 and CDR2: SGHTA, FQGNSA. J gave up 5 bases and V 3 bases, and 3 bases lay outside the gene matches. The CDR3 DNA reads as TGTGCCAGCAGCTTCGGACTAGCGGCGGAGACCCAGTACTTC. As protein: CASSFGLAAETQYF. Full variable domain (remainder filled in from reference TRBV7-2 and TRBJ2-5): GAGVSQSPSNKVTEKGKDVELRCDPISGHTALYWYRQSLGQGLEFLIYFQGNSAPDKSGLPSDRFSAERTGGSVSTLTIQRTQQEDSAVYLCASSFGLAAETQYFGPGTRLLVL.

This clone is a singleton in its sample. The rearrangement uses TRBV5-4 and TRBJ1-1; D may be TRBD1 (5 bases). Trimming removed 3 bases at V and 1 base at J, with 10 bases between. In germline, CDR1 is SGHNT, CDR2 YYREEE (reference sequence). This CDR3 has 14 amino acids. This CDR3 is CASSSRAGNTEAFF. CDR3 sequence (DNA): TGTGCCAGCAGCTCCAGGGCAGGGAACACTGAAGCTTTCTTT.

The chain has TRBV4-2 and TRBJ1-6; no clear D. CDR1 is LGHNA and CDR2 is YNFKEQ in the germline V gene. V was shortened by 0 bases and J by 8 bases, with 5 bases between the two germline ends. The CDR3 contains 13 residues. This CDR3 reads CASSQDSHSPLHF. The CDR3, as DNA: TGTGCCAGCAGCCAAGATTCACATTCACCCCTCCACTTT.

The chain uses TRBV10-3 and TRBJ2-3, with D unresolved. CDR1 ENHRY and CDR2 SYGVKD come from the germline V gene. V lost 3 bases to trimming and J lost 5 bases, with 15 bases between them. This CDR3 contains 15 residues. The CDR3 sequence is CAISDPGSPGDTQYF. CDR3 nucleotide sequence: TGTGCCATCAGTGATCCCGGGTCGCCTGGAGATACGCAGTATTTT.

The chain employs TRBV6-5 and TRBJ2-7, with 7 bases aligning to TRBD1. Germline V gene lookup returns CDR1 MNHEY and CDR2 SVGAGI. J lost 2 bases, V lost 6 bases, and 7 bases had no gene match. The CDR3 is made up of 14 amino acids. The DNA of the CDR3 is TGTGCCAGCAGCACGACAGGGTACCCCTACGAGCAGTACGTC. Translation gives CASSTTGYPYEQYV.

The chain couples TRBV2 to TRBJ2-2; the D is unclear. Trimming took 4 bases from V and 0 from J, leaving 9 bases between them. This CDR3 is 15 amino acids long. Germline V gene lookup returns CDR1 SNHLY and CDR2 FYNNEI. CDR3 residues: CASSAQATNTGELFF. As DNA, the CDR3 is TGTGCCAGCAGTGCGCAGGCAACGAACACCGGGGAGCTGTTTTTT.

This clone has more than one count but fewer than ten. The chain combines TRBV6-1 with TRBJ1-1; no reliable D call. V was pared by 0 bases and J by 2 bases, with 10 bases between. Per germline, CDR1 MNHNS and CDR2 SASEGT. The CDR3 consists of 15 residues. The CDR3 DNA sequence: TGTGCCAGCAGTGAAGCTGGGGTCCCAAACACTGAAGCTTTCTTT. Translated, it gives CASSEAGVPNTEAFF.

The genes are TRBV4-3 and TRBJ2-1; D unclear. CDR1 LGHNA and CDR2 YSLEER come from the germline V gene. The CDR3 loop spans 16 amino acids. The germline V and J ends were trimmed by 0 bases and 1 base, with 10 bases remaining between them. This CDR3 reads CASSQDDLGSYNEQFF. In DNA form, the CDR3 reads TGCGCCAGCAGCCAAGATGATCTCGGGTCCTACAATGAGCAGTTCTTC.

This clone appeared once. For the CDR3, the DNA is TGTGCCAGCAGTGTTCTCCAGGGGTGGCCTTTCTTT. Protein sequence: CASSVLQGWPFF. V usage is TRBV2 and J usage is TRBJ1-1, with D possibly being TRBD1 (6 bases). The CDR3 loop spans 12 amino acids. Trimming shortened V by 4 bases and J by 12 bases, and 15 bases separated the two germline ends. The V gene's germline CDR1 is SNHLY and CDR2 FYNNEI.

This chain links TRBV27 with TRBJ2-5, with a weak D call TRBD2 (6 bases). V lost 4 bases and J 5 bases, leaving 8 bases between the germline ends. CDR3 length equals 12 residues. Germline V gene lookup returns CDR1 MNHEY and CDR2 SMNVEV (reference sequence). CDR3 sequence: CASSYRGETQYF. The CDR3 region has the DNA TGTGCCAGCAGTTACCGGGGGGAGACCCAGTACTTC.